This record looks at one T cell receptor beta chain sequence and its context. This clone was found a few times. What antigen it recognizes has not been identified. One base away there is no much larger clone; base qualities are not given. The CDR1 and CDR2 encoded by the germline V gene are MNHNS and SASEGT. From the cysteine up to the phenylalanine, the CDR3 has a length of 16 residues. Only the CDR3 portion is preserved as DNA: 48 bases, with reading frame beginning at the first base. Cut back by 1 base and 0 bases, the V and J ends lie 12 bases apart. These data belong to a study of cytomegalovirus exposure and HLA in healthy donors (dated 2017 in TCRdb). With respect to the entire study: An earlier analysis of around 600 of the donors reported more than 250 Gb of sequence data and some 120 million unique TCR beta sequences from approximately 180 million T cells. An early release that covered roughly 600 HLA-typed donors contained 250 to 350 gigabases of sequencing data and 65 million to 100 million unique TCR sequences. Among the roughly 400 genotyped donors, under 90% belonged to the genetic ancestry cluster associated with self-reported Caucasian donors. The study was designed to test whether signatures of past pathogen exposure could be identified by cataloging public T cell receptors. Using immunosequencing, the study profiled T cell repertoires from 500 to 800 subjects and related those repertoires to cytomegalovirus serostatus. A separate validation cohort of 100 to 150 different subjects was used in addition to the roughly 670-subject first cohort. To predict cytomegalovirus infection status, the study brought together high-throughput TCR immunosequencing, statistical association of individual TCRs with disease status, and machine learning. In a later analysis, previously published TCR beta repertoires from 500 to 750 donors were re-analyzed and high-resolution HLA genotyping was added so that TCR occurrence patterns could be studied. Rather than using new phenotypic data, the later analysis identified candidate immune exposures from TCR beta sequences and from how often those sequences occurred across donors. An earlier analysis of several hundred of the donors applied high-throughput TCR beta sequencing to assess whether each TCR beta V gene segment acted as functional or pseudogenic. Alongside the repertoire data, information on donor age, sex, ethnicity and CMV serostatus was compiled. A later genetic analysis used genome-wide SNP genotypes for about 55% of the 666 donors, treating that subset as a discovery cohort. All discovery cohort repertoires had been generated on a single sequencing platform. Class I and class II HLA loci were covered by the typing at four-digit resolution. The number of typed donors differed by locus: roughly 629-630 for A, B, C, DRB1 and DQB1; 522 for DQA1; approximately 600 for DPA1; and around 450 for DPB1. Four or five DR-DQ haplotypes were handled as single units for association and clustering because linkage in the cohort was strong. On average, roughly 240,000 unique TCR beta nucleotide sequences were sequenced per donor among 350 to 400 genotyped donors of the cohort, with about 17% of those sequences being non-productive.

Summary of the overall study and its limitations: V-gene and J-gene trimming of TCR beta chains was associated with a missense DCLRE1C variant in a later genetic analysis, and the association was replicated in an independent cohort. In a later analysis, the rate of TCR association differed among HLA loci, with DRB1 alleles having the most associated TCRs and HLA-C alleles having the fewest. In this cohort, only TCR beta chains were sequenced, and detectable features were limited by the absence of alpha or paired-chain data. Correlated functional status among segregating V segments might reflect linkage disequilibrium, but an unknown experimental factor could not be ruled out. Compared with equally common non-associated chains, HLA-associated TCR beta chains in a later analysis were more clonally expanded and had lower generation probabilities. In a later analysis, some 18,000 TCR beta sequences were associated with specific HLA alleles at a false discovery rate of 0.05. CMV serostatus was the only immune exposure information available for the cohort. Over 15 rarely observed V segments, including chromosome 9 orphons, were excluded from the earlier analysis of about 610 of the donors because counts were too low. Broadly in line with IMGT annotations, most TCR beta V segments showed up in productive rearrangements about 90% or about 30% of the time in an earlier analysis of around 550 of the donors. A later genetic analysis reported fewer N-insertions in productive TCRs among donors in an Asian-associated ancestry cluster than the roughly 640-donor mean. Most TCR sequences were seen in very few donors, while some public TCRs were found in many individuals. A later analysis found that most CMV-associated TCR beta chains appeared HLA-restricted, with HLA associations seemingly driven largely by CMV exposure. According to the authors, the approach could potentially be generalized to other disease states and immunological phenotypes. Presence/absence analyses assumed roughly uniform sequencing depth across donors, an assumption that may not hold. A further reported finding was that TCR beta sequences accurately predicted the HLA-A and HLA-B alleles for most subjects in the first cohort. A cluster of highly shared sequence variants was judged likely to represent a technical artifact of the sequencing pipeline. Because the 87-base-pair reads could not distinguish some IMGT-functional V segments, including TRBV6-2 and TRBV6-3, those segments were excluded. In both the original and validation cohorts, the classifier was reported to diagnose cytomegalovirus status with high specificity and sensitivity. HLA typing was unavailable for some donors at each locus, so association tests used only the typed subset. In vitro tests confirmed that a few of the cytomegalovirus-associated TCR beta chains recognize cytomegalovirus antigens. A total of 164 TCR beta chains were listed by the study as associated with cytomegalovirus. When HLA alleles, especially DR and DQ, strongly co-occurred, TCR associations were difficult to assign to individual alleles. According to a later analysis, parvovirus B19, influenza, CMV and Epstein-Barr virus appeared linked to several top co-occurrence clusters.

The library was obtained by the immunoSEQ multiplex PCR assay. A mixture of 60 forward primers for TCR Vbeta segments and 13 reverse primers for TCR Jbeta segments was used in the multiplex PCR. A multiplex PCR assay on genomic DNA amplified the CDR3 region of rearranged TCR beta genes. The amplified TCR beta libraries were sequenced on the Illumina HiSeq System as 87-base-pair reads. The paper's data handling went like this. A later analysis counted tens of millions of unique TCR beta chains across the 650 to 800 repertoires, and some 11 million of these chains were shared by at least two donors. A nearest-neighbor algorithm error-corrected the raw reads and collapsed the reads into unique sequences, merging closely related sequences to remove PCR and sequencing errors. To assign V, D and J gene segments, CDR3 sequences were aligned to IMGT reference sequences. For a sequence to be retained, a match of at least six nucleotides was required to both a V gene segment and a J gene segment. A rearrangement was called productive if the CDR3 had no stop codons and remained in frame with V and J, and every other rearrangement was called non-productive. Following IMGT convention, CDR3 was defined as the stretch from the second conserved V-encoded cysteine up to the conserved J-encoded phenylalanine. The earlier analysis of more than 450 of the donors excluded sequences that lacked an unambiguous match to a single V gene segment. An earlier analysis of several hundred of the donors classified V segments as functional when productive rearrangements were above 56.7% and as segregating when the standard deviation between donors was above 5%. To diagnose cytomegalovirus status from the catalog of TCR beta chain sequences, a statistical classification framework was built. In a later analysis, V and J genes were assigned by comparing TCR nucleotide sequences against IMGT/GENE-DB human TR gene sequences. Using the TCRdist pipeline, a later analysis assigned CDR3 sequences along with most-parsimonious VDJ recombination scenarios. In a later analysis, every TCR beta chain was defined by the combination of its CDR3 amino acid sequence and its V-gene family, and reads without a unique V-gene family were dropped. To address suspected cross-contamination and a sequencing artifact, a later analysis removed around 590 highly shared, low-generation-probability nucleotide sequences. A later analysis calculated a clonal expansion index for each public chain from normalized within-repertoire ranks of inferred template counts. In a later analysis, generation probabilities were computed with a VDJ recombination model fitted to out-of-frame rearrangements, and the resulting probabilities were checked against IGoR. In a later analysis, TCR-TCR, TCR-HLA and TCR-CMV co-occurrence was scored with hypergeometric tests, and a repertoire-size bias correction was applied to TCR pairs. To estimate false discovery rates, a later analysis permuted the HLA or CMV assignments 20 times. In a later analysis, co-occurring TCRs were grouped using DBSCAN, and TCRdist sequence similarity was added for clustering within HLA-allele-positive subsets. For co-occurrence clustering, repertoires with fewer than 30,000 or more than 120,000 public chains were excluded, along with roughly 5 repertoires with anomalous nucleotide sharing. TCRdb's version of the immuneACCESS table is confined to in-frame rearrangements and falls short of the full clone set. An unresolved V gene accounts for under half of the shortfall where checked; the remainder is of unknown origin. Clone size and V and J calls were adopted from that table, with D and trimming inferred from the DNA. This sample comprises 130,000 or so clones, roughly 8.3% of them detected only once. The ten largest clones add up to about 5.5% of the sample.

The cohort was made up of 650 to 700 healthy bone marrow donors. All cohort members were sampled while nominally healthy, although unrecorded immune exposures were likely present. The donor was CMV seronegative and belonged to the group of over 300 seronegative cohort members. A peripheral blood sample was collected from each donor, and TCR beta sequencing was performed on peripheral blood mononuclear cells. Genomic DNA extraction from the blood cell samples was performed with the Qiagen DNeasy Blood Extraction Kit. Sample: PBMCs. This chain is built from TRBV6-1 and TRBJ1-1; the D region possibly corresponds to TRBD1 (6 bases align). The clonotype was recovered from a man between 35 and 55 years old in good health and CMV-seronegative. The CDR3 protein is CASSEGMGTLNTEAFF. Here is the DNA: TGTGCCAGCAGTGAAGGTATGGGGACACTGAACACTGAAGCTTTCTTT.